The 5 T cell receptor beta chains below come from one sample, sequenced in a study of cytomegalovirus exposure and HLA in healthy donors (dated by TCRdb to the late 2010s). Library prep was done by the immunoSEQ multiplex PCR assay. A mixture of 60 forward primers for TCR Vbeta segments and 13 reverse primers for TCR Jbeta segments was used in the multiplex PCR. TCRdb took this table from immuneACCESS and kept in-frame rearrangements with V and J called. Such tables lack part of the clones; where checked against another copy, unresolved V genes explain under half of the gap, and the rest is unexplained. Per the sample table, the count is about 140,000 clones. Clones ranked in the top ten supply about 2.2% of the sample. Input material: PBMCs. These receptors came from a young woman in good health and CMV-seronegative.

The J gene is TRBJ2-1, the V gene TRBV19, with 7 bases lining up with TRBD2. The CDR3 length is 16 residues. J gave up 5 bases and V 3 bases, and 10 bases lay outside the gene matches. CDR1 is LNHDA, CDR2 SQIVND, per germline (reference sequence). In DNA form, the CDR3 reads TGTGCCAGTAGTATTTTGTGGGACTATTCTAACAATGAGCAGTTCTTC. This codes for CASSILWDYSNNEQFF.

The chain has TRBV25-1 and TRBJ2-3, with 13 bases aligning to TRBD2. Germline CDR1 MGHDK, CDR2 SYGVNS. This CDR3 is 16 amino acids long. V trimming: 8 bases; J trimming: 1 base; junction bases outside the gene matches: 6. The CDR3 spells CASGQLAGGGTDTQYF. The CDR3 bases are TGTGCCAGCGGTCAACTAGCGGGGGGGGGCACAGATACGCAGTATTTT.

V usage is TRBV19 and J usage is TRBJ2-5, with D possibly being TRBD1 (7 bases). Trimming took 2 bases from V and 2 from J, leaving 12 bases between them. The CDR3 is 15 residues long. In germline, CDR1 is LNHDA, CDR2 SQIVND (reference sequence). The CDR3: CASSIFGGQQETQYF. Here the CDR3 DNA reads TGTGCCAGTAGTATATTCGGGGGACAGCAAGAGACCCAGTACTTC.

The J gene is TRBJ2-3, the V gene TRBV28, with 9 bases aligning to TRBD2. Germline V gene sequence: CDR1 MDHEN, CDR2 SYDVKM. The CDR3 loop spans 14 amino acids. The V segment lost 6 bases and the J segment 6 bases; nucleotides outside the gene matches: 7. The CDR3 nucleotides read TGTGCCAGCAGCCAAGCGGGAGGAAGCGATACGCAGTATTTT. It yields the protein CASSQAGGSDTQYF.

The chain carries TRBV9 and TRBJ2-7; 9 bases fit TRBD1. Germline V lookup: CDR1 SGDLS, CDR2 YYNGEE. The CDR3 spans 12 residues. After removal of 4 bases from V and 6 bases from J, the junction contained 2 bases not matched to a gene. The CDR3, as DNA: TGTGCCAGCAGCCCGACAGGGGGCGAGCAGTACTTC. It translates to CASSPTGGEQYF. Using reference TRBV9 and TRBJ2-7 for the parts outside the CDR3, the full variable domain is DSGVTQTPKHLITATGQRVTLRCSPRSGDLSVYWYQQSLDQGLQFLIQYYNGEERAKGNILERFSAQQFPDLHSELNLSSLELGDSALYFCASSPTGGEQYFGPGTRLTVT.